This T cell receptor beta chain was profiled in a study of cytomegalovirus exposure and HLA in healthy donors. Study observations and caveats: Whilst most TCR sequences proved rare, a subset of public TCRs occurred across many donors.

This CDR3 has 16 amino acids. The V gene lost 5 bases and the J gene lost 6 bases, with 20 bases spanning the gap. CDR1 and CDR2 (germline): MNHEY, SMNVEV (reference sequence). Note on this clone: The target antigen is unknown.

It was with 60 Vbeta and 13 Jbeta primers that the PCR ran. Original processing methods: Later work found 65 million to 100 million unique TCR beta chains, with roughly 11 million shared. Sequenced by immunoSEQ multiplex PCR; TCRdb stores in-frame clones only, minus some. The V and J calls and clone size come from that table; D and trimming were worked out from the DNA. Among fewer than 250,000 clones listed, 60% to 80% were seen once. Sequenced sample: PBMCs. The chain is built from TRBV27 and TRBJ2-1; possibly TRBD1 for D (6 bases). This TCR was recovered from a male donor in good health and CMV-seronegative. CDR3 nucleotide sequence: TGTGCCAGCAGTCCACTCGACAGGTTGCCTCCCAATGAGCAGTTCTTC. Protein sequence: CASSPLDRLPPNEQFF.